Sequencing of this T cell receptor beta chain was carried out in a study of OX40 agonist ivuxolimab in advanced cancers. Regarding the study as a whole: Clonal expansion in partial responders at 0.1-3.0 mg/kg ranked among the lowest. Clones of CD4+ and CD8+ blood T cells grew by week 6 at doses of 0.1 to 3.0 mg/kg.

Sequenced by immunoSEQ multiplex PCR; TCRdb stores in-frame clones only, minus some. Seen here are 65,000 to 70,000 clones, roughly 80% observed once, and the top ten hold over 1.5%. Autoimmune disease history or systemic immunosuppression led to patient exclusion. In the case of this clone: Its antigen is unidentified.

The sequence derives from an adult with an advanced solid tumor such as melanoma, head and neck, liver or kidney cancer. The sequencing used CD4+ or CD8+ T cells sorted from blood, collected in a trial of the OX40 agonist ivuxolimab.

The CDR3 here is CASSLGARRDSNEKLFF. The CDR3 bases are TGCGCCAGCAGCTTGGGGGCCCGGCGGGATTCTAATGAAAAACTGTTTTTT. The chain carries TRBV5-1 and TRBJ1-4, with D hard to call. Germline V gene data show CDR1 as SGHRS and CDR2 as YFSETQ. This CDR3 is 17 amino acids long. V was clipped by 0 bases and J by 3 bases, with 15 bases between them.